The entry that follows covers one T cell receptor beta chain sequence. Naive CD8 cells, CD45RO-negative and positively selected for CCR7, excluded terminally differentiated effector memory CD45RA+ cells. Trimming cost V 0 bases and J 0 bases, with 5 bases left between them. CDR3 length: 14 amino acids. The V gene's germline CDR1 is SEHNR and CDR2 FQNEAQ (reference sequence). The source of the sample is a study of shared clonotypes between healthy human individuals. The data were produced by immunoSEQ multiplex PCR, yet TCRdb's version contains in-frame clones alone and is incomplete. Counted here are around 2,000,000 clones, approximately 94% occurring once; the ten biggest clones make up under 2%.

The sample comprised naive CD8+ T cells from PBMCs. The J gene is TRBJ1-1, the V gene TRBV7-9; D gene ambiguous. The TCR was taken from a man between 18 and 29 years old in good health. Some clones in this sample may be carry-over from other donors' samples. CDR3 amino acids: CASSLAYLNTEAFF. The CDR3 DNA is TGTGCCAGCAGCTTAGCTTACCTGAACACTGAAGCTTTCTTT.